These 24 T cell receptor beta chains were all obtained from the same sample, sequenced in a study of T-cell reconstitution after alpha-beta-depleted transplantation in children. For TCRbeta, the library was prepared with unique molecular identifiers. Using its own MiXCR run on the PCR reads, TCRdb lists one record per CDR3 protein. Of hundreds of thousands of distinct CDR3 sequences listed, roughly 33% are singletons. Here the sequenced sample was PBMCs from the stem cell graft donor, taken from the stem cell graft. The receptors stem from a human donor who donated a stem cell graft to a child with aplastic anemia.

This clonotype was picked up many times. V gene TRBV29-1 combines with J gene TRBJ1-1; no reliable D call. The CDR3 loop spans 11 amino acids. Trimming removed 8 bases from V and 1 base from J, with 8 bases in between. Germline loops: CDR1 SQVTM, CDR2 ANQGSEA. CDR3 residues: CSTGRNTEAFF. The CDR3 region has the DNA TGCAGCACCGGACGGAACACTGAAGCTTTCTTT.

The chain uses TRBV5-1 and TRBJ2-3; D perhaps matches TRBD2 (5 bases). The CDR3 spans 14 residues. Germline V gives CDR1 SGHRS, CDR2 YFSETQ. V was trimmed by 7 bases and J by 0 bases, leaving 12 bases between them. In DNA form, the CDR3 reads TGCGCCAGCTATGGCGGAGGAAGCACAGATACGCAGTATTTT. Residues: CASYGGGSTDTQYF.

The CDR3 DNA sequence: TGCGCCAGCAGCTTGAGCCATGAGACCCAGTACTTC. It encodes CASSLSHETQYF. This chain uses TRBV5-1 with TRBJ2-5; D is unresolved. From germline, CDR1 is SGHRS and CDR2 YFSETQ. The CDR3 has 12 residues. The V and J ends lost 1 base and 5 bases respectively, with 6 bases between them.

The chain couples TRBV3-1 to TRBJ2-2, with a possible D match to TRBD1 (5 bases). This CDR3 spans 16 amino acids. V lost 4 bases and J lost 4, with 16 bases in between. In germline, CDR1 is LGHDT, CDR2 YNNKEL (reference sequence). CDR3 nucleotide sequence: TGTGCCAGCAGCCCTACCTGGCAGGGCCGCACCGGGGAGCTGTTTTTT. Translation: CASSPTWQGRTGELFF.

The chain is built from TRBV20-1 and TRBJ1-6; 9 bases agree with TRBD1. Germline V CDR1 and CDR2: DFQATT, SNEGSKA (reference sequence). This CDR3 has 17 residues. The J segment lost 5 bases and the V segment lost 6 bases, leaving 14 bases of the junction unmatched. The CDR3: CSAQRDRVKLNNSPLHF. CDR3 coding DNA: TGCAGTGCCCAGCGGGACAGGGTAAAACTCAATAATTCACCCCTCCACTTT.

In its sample, this clonotype was seen a few times. The chain joins TRBV7-6 to TRBJ2-5, with 8 bases fitting TRBD2. J was trimmed by 5 bases and V by 5 bases; bases with no gene match: 7. The CDR3 extends over 14 amino acids. In germline, CDR1 is SGHVS, CDR2 FNYEAQ. The CDR3 sequence is CASSQLAEGETQYF. In DNA, the CDR3 is TGTGCCAGCAGCCAACTAGCGGAGGGGGAGACCCAGTACTTC.

The V call is TRBV12-3 or TRBV12-4, the J call TRBJ2-6; TRBD2 matches at 14 bases. The CDR3 is 20 amino acids. Trimming at V came to 2 bases and at J to 1 base, leaving 7 bases not matched to a gene. The CDR3 protein is CASSLQTWTSGRSGANVLTF. The CDR3 DNA reads TGTGCCAGCAGTTTACAAACTTGGACTAGCGGGAGGTCTGGGGCCAACGTCCTGACTTTC.

This clonotype was detected only a few times. The CDR3: CAISELGSGRDTQYF. As DNA, the CDR3 is TGTGCCATCAGTGAGCTGGGTAGCGGGAGGGATACGCAGTATTTT. The genes are TRBV10-3 and TRBJ2-3; TRBD2 aligns across 10 bases. CDR1 is ENHRY and CDR2 is SYGVKD in the germline V gene. CDR3 length: 15 residues. After removal of 2 bases from V and 6 bases from J, the junction contained 5 bases not matched to a gene.

The chain employs TRBV5-5 and TRBJ1-1, with D hard to call. CDR3 length equals 12 residues. The ends were cut back, 7 bases at V and 1 base at J, with 8 bases in the middle. Germline V gives CDR1 SGHKS, CDR2 YYEKEE (reference sequence). CDR3 protein: CASRRENTEAFF. CDR3 DNA sequence: TGTGCCAGCCGGAGGGAGAACACTGAAGCTTTCTTT.

This clonotype appeared a few times. This rearrangement joins TRBV9 to TRBJ1-4; 9 bases map to TRBD1. Germline assignment: CDR1 SGDLS and CDR2 YYNGEE. V lost 4 bases to trimming and J lost 6 bases; unmatched junction nucleotides: 10. The CDR3 is 16 residues long. The CDR3 protein is CASSTGQTGGDEKLFF. In DNA, the CDR3 is TGTGCCAGCAGCACTGGCCAGACAGGGGGAGATGAAAAACTGTTTTTT.

V and J are TRBV29-1 and TRBJ2-7; possibly TRBD1 or TRBD2 for D (5 bases each). The CDR3 runs 15 residues. With 6 bases removed from V and 4 bases from J, the gap between germline ends came to 22 bases. CDR1 is SQVTM and CDR2 is ANQGSEA in the germline V gene. CDR3 amino acids: CSVQGIAGDPYEQYV. For the CDR3, the DNA is TGCAGCGTCCAGGGAATCGCTGGGGACCCTTACGAGCAGTACGTC.

This clonotype was observed a few times. The rearrangement links TRBV5-1 to TRBJ1-4; no reliable D call. Trimming removed 4 bases from V and 0 bases from J, with 13 bases in between. The CDR3 is 16 amino acids. The V gene's germline CDR1 is SGHRS and CDR2 YFSETQ. This chain's CDR3 is CASSGGRPATNEKLFF. The DNA for the CDR3 is TGCGCCAGCAGCGGAGGCAGGCCCGCAACTAATGAAAAACTGTTTTTT.

The chain couples TRBV7-2 to TRBJ2-3, with D unclear. Trimming cost V 2 bases and J 0 bases, with 9 bases left between them. This CDR3 is 15 amino acids long. The V gene's germline CDR1 is SGHTA and CDR2 FQGNSA. The CDR3 nucleotides are TGTGCCAGCAGCTTAAGACGAGCAAGCACAGATACGCAGTATTTT. Translation gives CASSLRRASTDTQYF.

The chain employs TRBV5-4 and TRBJ2-7; possible D gene TRBD1, 6 bases. The CDR3 has 14 amino acids. V dropped 4 bases and J dropped 0 bases, with 11 bases sitting between them. Germline V gene data show CDR1 as SGHNT and CDR2 as YYREEE (reference sequence). The DNA for the CDR3 is TGTGCCAGCAGCATCGGACAGAGCTCCTACGAGCAGTACTTC. It specifies CASSIGQSSYEQYF.

The genes are TRBV20-1 and TRBJ2-7, with 8 positions matching TRBD2. The CDR3 runs to 16 residues. After removal of 0 bases from V and 3 bases from J, the junction contained 10 bases not matched to a gene. Looked up from germline, CDR1 is DFQATT and CDR2 is SNEGSKA (reference sequence). CDR3 protein: CSARDPHGSGNYEQYF. Written as DNA, the CDR3 is TGCAGTGCTAGAGACCCACATGGTAGCGGGAACTACGAGCAGTACTTC.

The rearrangement links TRBV20-1 to TRBJ2-5; D remains unclear. Germline V gives CDR1 DFQATT, CDR2 SNEGSKA (reference sequence). The CDR3 is made up of 14 amino acids. The V and J ends lost 5 bases and 1 base respectively, with 14 bases between them. The CDR3 sequence is CSAYGPTSQETQYF. The CDR3 DNA reads as TGCAGTGCTTACGGACCTACCTCCCAAGAGACCCAGTACTTC.

CDR3 residues: CASRGQRELNEQFF. The CDR3 region has the DNA TGTGCCAGCAGAGGGCAGCGGGAGTTAAATGAGCAGTTCTTC. The chain employs TRBV2 and TRBJ2-1; 8 nucleotides match TRBD2. V lost 6 bases to trimming and J lost 7 bases; unmatched junction nucleotides: 8. The length of the CDR3 is 14 residues. Germline assignment: CDR1 SNHLY and CDR2 FYNNEI. The variable domain in full, with the rest retrieved from reference TRBV2 and TRBJ2-1, is EPEVTQTPSHQVTQMGQEVILRCVPISNHLYFYWYRQILGQKVEFLVSFYNNEISEKSEIFDDQFSVERPDGSNFTLKIRSTKLEDSAMYFCASRGQRELNEQFFGPGTRLTVL.

V usage is TRBV6-1 and J usage is TRBJ2-5; D is perhaps TRBD1 (6 bases). The V gene lost 6 bases and the J gene lost 1 base, with 9 bases spanning the gap. The CDR3 runs to 13 residues. Germline V gene sequence: CDR1 MNHNS, CDR2 SASEGT. The CDR3 sequence: CASRPGVQETQYF. The DNA of the CDR3 is TGTGCCAGCAGACCAGGGGTCCAAGAGACCCAGTACTTC.

The chain has TRBV7-2 and TRBJ2-1; unclear D gene. CDR3 length: 14 amino acids. V lost 1 base and J 6 bases, leaving 10 bases between the germline ends. Germline V gene data show CDR1 as SGHTA and CDR2 as FQGNSA. For the CDR3, the DNA is TGTGCCAGCAGCTTAGGCGGTAGCCTCAATGAGCAGTTCTTC. Translation gives CASSLGGSLNEQFF.

This sequence joins TRBV30 and TRBJ1-6; D not resolved. The V gene lost 4 bases and the J gene lost 10 bases, with 14 bases spanning the gap. The germline V gene encodes CDR1 GTSNPN and CDR2 SVGIG (reference sequence). The CDR3 loop spans 13 amino acids. CDR3 amino acids: CAWTGALGSPLHF. CDR3 DNA: TGTGCCTGGACGGGAGCCCTGGGGTCACCCCTCCACTTT. Based on the CDR3 plus reference TRBV30 and TRBJ1-6, the full variable domain is SQTIHQWPATLVQPVGSPLSLECTVEGTSNPNLYWYRQAAGRGLQLLFYSVGIGQISSEVPQNLSASRPQDRQFILSSKKLLLSDSGFYLCAWTGALGSPLHFGNGTRLTVT.

The rearrangement links TRBV10-3 to TRBJ2-7; perhaps TRBD1 as D (6 bases). V lost 6 bases and J lost 3, with 12 bases in between. This CDR3 spans 13 amino acids. From germline, CDR1 is ENHRY and CDR2 SYGVKD. The CDR3 region has the DNA TGTGCCATCAGGAGGACAGAGAGCTACGAGCAGTACTTC. Encoded protein: CAIRRTESYEQYF.

The V gene is TRBV12-3 or TRBV12-4, the J gene TRBJ1-3; D remains ambiguous. V was clipped by 5 bases and J by 3 bases, with 11 bases between them. The CDR3 runs 14 residues. The CDR3 DNA is TGTGCCAGCAGTCAACGACTCCTTGGAAACACCATATATTTT. It specifies CASSQRLLGNTIYF.

The genes are TRBV6-2 or TRBV6-3 and TRBJ2-7; 8 positions match TRBD2. Germline V gene sequence: CDR1 MNHEY, CDR2 SVGEGT. The CDR3 has 14 residues. J was trimmed by 3 bases and V by 6 bases; bases with no gene match: 7. This CDR3 reads CASRSTSGSYEQYF. The CDR3 coding sequence is TGTGCCAGCAGGAGTACTAGCGGAAGCTACGAGCAGTACTTC.

The V gene is TRBV29-1, the J gene TRBJ1-1, with D unresolved. Germline CDR1 SQVTM, CDR2 ANQGSEA. This CDR3 contains 13 residues. V shed 2 bases and J shed 0 bases, with 7 bases lying between them. The CDR3 nucleotides read TGCAGCGTTGAACTAGGTTTGAACACTGAAGCTTTCTTT. It translates to CSVELGLNTEAFF.